Listed here are 21 T cell receptor beta chains from one sample, sequenced in a study of human T cells and chemical hapten exposure. Time point meaning: patch test 1, 2 weeks after DPC sensitization. Treatment in this sample: therapeutic diphenylcyclopropenone sensitization with weekly scalp DPC. Before extraction, the whole blood was not fractionated, and total RNA was taken from it. One entry per CDR3 protein, called by TCRdb with MiXCR from the RACE reads. Of approximately 43,000 distinct CDR3 sequences in the sample, over 3.5% were seen once. Here the sequenced sample was whole blood, taken in connection with sensitization to the hapten diphenylcyclopropenone (DPC). All receptors come from a man aged 50 to 59 with alopecia areata. Some clones in this sample may be carry-over from other donors' samples.

The J gene is TRBJ2-3, the V gene TRBV28, with TRBD2 matching over 14 bases. The CDR3 is made up of 14 amino acids. Per the germline V gene, CDR1 is MDHEN and CDR2 is SYDVKM. J was trimmed by 3 bases and V by 8 bases; bases with no gene match: 1. CDR3 protein: CASGTSGSTDTQYF. The CDR3 DNA reads as TGTGCCAGCGGGACTAGCGGGAGTACAGATACGCAGTATTTT.

This clonotype was detected many times. The rearrangement uses TRBV29-1 and TRBJ2-1; no reliable D call. In germline, CDR1 is SQVTM, CDR2 ANQGSEA. Trimming shortened V by 3 bases and J by 6 bases, and 9 bases separated the two germline ends. The CDR3 covers 12 residues. CDR3 coding DNA: TGCAGCGTTGAGTCTTCGCCCAATGAGCAGTTCTTC. Translating it yields CSVESSPNEQFF.

This clonotype occurred many times. The V gene is TRBV7-9, the J gene TRBJ1-4, with a tentative D call TRBD1 (6 bases). The V gene lost 1 base and the J gene lost 2 bases, with 11 bases spanning the gap. This CDR3 has 16 amino acids. From germline, CDR1 is SEHNR and CDR2 FQNEAQ (reference sequence). CDR3 sequence reads: CASSLGFRGTNEKLFF. For the CDR3, the DNA is TGTGCCAGCAGCTTAGGATTCAGGGGCACTAATGAAAAACTGTTTTTT.

This clonotype came up many times. The chain joins TRBV6-6 to TRBJ1-1; 7 bases are shared with TRBD1. The germline V gene encodes CDR1 MNHNY and CDR2 SVGAGI (reference sequence). Trimming at V came to 5 bases and at J to 0 bases, leaving 6 bases not matched to a gene. This CDR3 has 15 amino acids. The CDR3 coding sequence is TGTGCCAGCAGTCTGGGACAGACTATGAACACTGAAGCTTTCTTT. This sequence encodes CASSLGQTMNTEAFF.

To note about this clonotype: This may stem from a read error, because a much larger clone lies one nucleotide away. This chain links TRBV27 with TRBJ2-2; perhaps TRBD1 as D (6 bases). CDR3 size: 15 residues. Germline values: CDR1 MNHEY, CDR2 SMNVEV (reference sequence). DNA for the CDR3: TGTGACAGCAGTAGCAGGGGAGCACCCGCCGGGGAGCTGTTTTTT. It encodes CDSSSRGAPAGELFF.

In this sample, this clonotype turned up many times. The chain recombines TRBV11-2 with TRBJ2-1; D is ambiguous. Germline CDR1 SGHAT, CDR2 FQNNGV. This CDR3 comprises 15 residues. Trimming shortened V by 1 base and J by 0 bases, and 7 bases separated the two germline ends. CDR3 protein: CASSLGSSSYNEQFF. CDR3 nucleotide sequence: TGTGCCAGCAGCTTAGGGTCCAGCTCCTACAATGAGCAGTTCTTC.

This clonotype was recorded many times. The V and J genes are TRBV19 and TRBJ2-1; 14 bases align to TRBD2. Germline-derived CDR1 and CDR2 are LNHDA and SQIVND (reference sequence). The V and J ends lost 4 bases and 9 bases, in that order; junction bases with no gene match: 5. This CDR3 has 15 residues. CDR3: CASSRTSGRNLEQFF. The CDR3 nucleotides read TGTGCCAGTAGTAGGACTAGCGGGAGGAATCTTGAGCAGTTCTTC. Full variable domain (outside the CDR3, taken from reference TRBV19 and TRBJ2-1): DGGITQSPKYLFRKEGQNVTLSCEQNLNHDAMYWYRQDPGQGLRLIYYSQIVNDFQKGDIAEGYSVSREKKESFPLTVTSAQKNPTAFYLCASSRTSGRNLEQFFGPGTRLTVL.

This clonotype has ten or more counts. The chain carries TRBV5-1 and TRBJ2-7, with D unresolved. The V gene lost 0 bases and the J gene lost 6 bases, with 10 bases spanning the gap. This CDR3 is 13 amino acids long. The germline CDR1 and CDR2 sequences are SGHRS and YFSETQ. The CDR3 DNA is TGCGCCAGCAGCTTGGAGGGTTTGGGCGAGCAGTACTTC. Amino acid sequence: CASSLEGLGEQYF.

On this clonotype itself: A much more abundant neighbour one base away suggests this may be a read error. J is TRBJ2-7 and V is TRBV12-3 or TRBV12-4; TRBD1 aligns across 8 bases. This CDR3 contains 14 residues. Unmatched junction bases numbered 6, after V lost 3 bases and J lost 5 bases. CDR3 in amino acids: CASSFGTGTNEQYF. The CDR3 coding sequence is TGTGCCAGCAGTTTTGGGACAGGTACCAACGAGCAGTACTTC.

The rearrangement joins TRBV27 to TRBJ2-3; TRBD2 aligns across 7 bases. CDR1 and CDR2 (germline): MNHEY, SMNVEV (reference sequence). The CDR3 has 17 residues. J gave up 0 bases and V 6 bases, and 12 bases lay outside the gene matches. CDR3: CASSFTGLAASTDTQYF. CDR3 nucleotide sequence: TGTGCCAGCAGCTTTACAGGTCTAGCGGCTAGCACAGATACGCAGTATTTT.

This clonotype was recorded at least ten times. The J gene is TRBJ1-2, the V gene TRBV28, with 7 bases that match TRBD1. The CDR3 consists of 14 residues. In germline, CDR1 is MDHEN, CDR2 SYDVKM. V shed 5 bases, J shed 0 bases, and the junction held 3 bases outside the gene matches. CDR3 in amino acids: CASSMGQTNYGYTF. CDR3 bases: TGTGCCAGCAGTATGGGACAGACTAACTATGGCTACACCTTC.

Many counts were recorded for this clonotype. The rearrangement joins TRBV12-3 or TRBV12-4 to TRBJ2-2, with 11 bases that match TRBD2. The CDR3 contains 15 residues. The V gene end was trimmed by 6 bases and the J gene end by 6 bases; junction bases not matched to a gene: 6. This CDR3 is CASRQTSGMAGELFF. The DNA for the CDR3 is TGTGCCAGCAGGCAGACTAGCGGGATGGCCGGGGAGCTGTTTTTT.

In this sample, this clonotype turned up many times. This chain connects TRBV6-2 or TRBV6-3 to TRBJ1-1; D is unresolved. Germline CDR1 and CDR2: MNHEY and SVGEGT. This CDR3 has 15 residues. Trimming took off 5 bases at V and 5 bases at J, with 18 bases between the two ends. In DNA form, the CDR3 reads TGTGCCAGCAGTCGGCCCAGGAGTTTGGGGACTGAAGCTTTCTTT. As protein: CASSRPRSLGTEAFF.

Many counts were recorded for this clonotype. The chain is built from TRBV7-2 and TRBJ2-1; no firm D call. V was shortened by 6 bases and J by 8 bases, with 11 bases between the two germline ends. The germline gives CDR1 SGHTA, CDR2 FQGNSA. This CDR3 comprises 12 residues. CDR3 in amino acids: CASRGNPDEQFF. The CDR3 DNA is TGTGCCAGCAGGGGCAACCCCGATGAGCAGTTCTTC.

This clonotype was seen repeatedly, ten times or more. The chain has TRBV9 and TRBJ2-3, with 9 bases matching TRBD2. The CDR3 consists of 15 residues. CDR1 is SGDLS and CDR2 is YYNGEE in the germline V gene. With V trimmed by 1 base and J by 2 bases, 2 bases remained unmatched. The CDR3 region has the DNA TGTGCCAGCAGCGTACTAGCGGGGCCCACAGATACGCAGTATTTT. It specifies CASSVLAGPTDTQYF.

Ten or more counts support this clonotype. This chain uses TRBV6-1 with TRBJ2-7, with 8 bases that match TRBD1. The CDR3 is made up of 14 amino acids. V lost 5 bases, J lost 3 bases, and 6 bases stayed unmatched. In germline, CDR1 is MNHNS, CDR2 SASEGT. The CDR3 sequence: CASSNGQGFYEQYF. In DNA form, the CDR3 reads TGTGCCAGCAGTAATGGACAGGGATTCTACGAGCAGTACTTC.

In this sample, this clonotype turned up many times. The chain couples TRBV5-1 to TRBJ2-2; the D is unclear. Trimming removed 0 bases at V and 6 bases at J, with 12 bases between. Germline CDR1 reads SGHRS; CDR2 reads YFSETQ. The CDR3 totals 15 residues. CDR3 protein: CASSLAGQVPGELFF. CDR3 bases: TGCGCCAGCAGCTTGGCCGGGCAGGTACCCGGGGAGCTGTTTTTT.

In this sample, this clonotype turned up many times. The chain joins TRBV24-1 to TRBJ2-3, with 9 bases that match TRBD1. This CDR3 is 16 amino acids long. V was pared by 6 bases and J by 6 bases, with 12 bases of the junction left unmatched. The V gene's germline CDR1 is KGHDR and CDR2 SFDVKD. The CDR3 DNA follows: TGTGCCACCAGTCATGAGACAGGGGGTGCGTCTGATACGCAGTATTTT. It is translated as CATSHETGGASDTQYF.

CDR3 residues: CSGKGRGLNTEAFF. CDR3 nucleotide sequence: TGCAGCGGAAAGGGAAGGGGGCTAAACACTGAAGCTTTCTTT. The J gene is TRBJ1-1, the V gene TRBV29-1; 7 bases are a match to TRBD1. Per germline, CDR1 SQVTM and CDR2 ANQGSEA. CDR3 size: 14 residues. Trimming at V came to 7 bases and at J to 2 bases, leaving 10 bases not matched to a gene.

This clonotype was counted at least ten times. The chain links TRBV7-8 to TRBJ2-3; D remains unclear. This CDR3 is 13 amino acids long. Per germline, CDR1 SGHVS and CDR2 FQNEAQ. With 4 bases removed from V and 3 bases from J, the gap between germline ends came to 8 bases. The CDR3 region is CASSSGPTDTQYF. DNA of the CDR3: TGTGCCAGCAGCTCCGGGCCTACAGATACGCAGTATTTT.

This clonotype was observed many times. The V call is TRBV28, the J call TRBJ2-3; unclear D gene. The germline gives CDR1 MDHEN, CDR2 SYDVKM. The CDR3 is 11 amino acids. The V end lost 5 bases, the J end lost 1 base, and 1 base lay between the germline ends. For the CDR3, the DNA is TGTGCCAGCAGTCGCACAGATACGCAGTATTTT. This gives the protein CASSRTDTQYF.